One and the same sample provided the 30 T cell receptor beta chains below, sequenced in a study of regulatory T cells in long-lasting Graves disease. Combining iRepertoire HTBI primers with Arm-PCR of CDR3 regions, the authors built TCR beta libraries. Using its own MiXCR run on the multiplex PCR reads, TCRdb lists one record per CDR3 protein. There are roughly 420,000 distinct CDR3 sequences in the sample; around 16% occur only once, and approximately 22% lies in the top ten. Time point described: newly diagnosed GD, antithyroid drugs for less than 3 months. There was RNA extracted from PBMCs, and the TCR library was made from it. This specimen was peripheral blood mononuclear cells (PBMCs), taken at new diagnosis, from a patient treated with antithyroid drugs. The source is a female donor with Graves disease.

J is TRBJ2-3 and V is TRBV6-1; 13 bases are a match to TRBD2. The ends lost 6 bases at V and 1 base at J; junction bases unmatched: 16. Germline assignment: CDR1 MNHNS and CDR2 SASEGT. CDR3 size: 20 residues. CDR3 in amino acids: CASRETGTSGDLGGTDTQYF. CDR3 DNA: TGTGCCAGCAGGGAAACCGGGACTAGCGGGGACCTGGGTGGCACAGATACGCAGTATTTT.

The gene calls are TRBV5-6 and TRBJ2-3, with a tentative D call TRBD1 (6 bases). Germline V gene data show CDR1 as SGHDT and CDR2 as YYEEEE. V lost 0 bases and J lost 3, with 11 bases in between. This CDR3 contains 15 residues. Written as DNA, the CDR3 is TGTGCCAGCAGCTTGGGCAGGGGCAGAACAGATACGCAGTATTTT. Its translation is CASSLGRGRTDTQYF.

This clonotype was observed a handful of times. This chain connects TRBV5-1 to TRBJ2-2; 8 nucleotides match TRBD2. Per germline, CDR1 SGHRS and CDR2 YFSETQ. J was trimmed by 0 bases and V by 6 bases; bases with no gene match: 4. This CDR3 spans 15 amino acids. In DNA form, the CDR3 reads TGCGCCAGCACCGCGGGGGGCGCGAACACCGGGGAGCTGTTTTTT. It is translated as CASTAGGANTGELFF.

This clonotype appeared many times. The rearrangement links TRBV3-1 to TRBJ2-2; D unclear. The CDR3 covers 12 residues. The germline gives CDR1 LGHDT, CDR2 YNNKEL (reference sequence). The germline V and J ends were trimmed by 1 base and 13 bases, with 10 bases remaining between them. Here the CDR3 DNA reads TGTGCCAGCAGCCAAGTTCCTGGCGGGCTGTTTTTT. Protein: CASSQVPGGLFF.

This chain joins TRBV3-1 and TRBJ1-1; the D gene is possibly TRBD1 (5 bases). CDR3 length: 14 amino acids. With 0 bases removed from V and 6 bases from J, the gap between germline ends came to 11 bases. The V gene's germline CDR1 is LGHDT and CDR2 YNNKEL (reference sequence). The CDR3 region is CASSQEPGIPEAFF. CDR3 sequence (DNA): TGTGCCAGCAGCCAAGAACCAGGGATCCCTGAAGCTTTCTTT.

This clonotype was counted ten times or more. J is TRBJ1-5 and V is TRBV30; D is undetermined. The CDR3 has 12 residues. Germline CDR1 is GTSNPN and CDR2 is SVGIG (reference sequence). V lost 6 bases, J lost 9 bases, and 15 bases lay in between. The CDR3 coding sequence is TGTGCCTGTACCGTCAGAGGTGGGCCCCAGCATTTT. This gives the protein CACTVRGGPQHF.

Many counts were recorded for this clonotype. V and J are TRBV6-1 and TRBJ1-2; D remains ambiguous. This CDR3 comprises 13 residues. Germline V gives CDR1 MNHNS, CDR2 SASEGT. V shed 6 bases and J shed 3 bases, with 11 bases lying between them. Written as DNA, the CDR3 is TGTGCCAGCAGACTGACGGATTACTATGGCTACACCTTC. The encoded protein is CASRLTDYYGYTF.

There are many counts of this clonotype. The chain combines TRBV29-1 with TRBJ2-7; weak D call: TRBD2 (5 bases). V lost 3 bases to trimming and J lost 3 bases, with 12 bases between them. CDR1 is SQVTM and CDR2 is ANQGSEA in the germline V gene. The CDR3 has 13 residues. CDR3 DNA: TGCAGCGTTGAGGCTGAGGGTTTCTACGAGCAGTACTTC. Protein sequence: CSVEAEGFYEQYF.

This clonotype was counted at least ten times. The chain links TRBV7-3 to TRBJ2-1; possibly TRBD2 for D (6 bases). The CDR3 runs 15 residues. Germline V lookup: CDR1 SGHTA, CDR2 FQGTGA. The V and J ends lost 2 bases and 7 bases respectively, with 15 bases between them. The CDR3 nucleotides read TGTGCCAGCAGCTTAGGGCGCCGGGAGCAGAATGAGCAGTTCTTC. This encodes CASSLGRREQNEQFF.

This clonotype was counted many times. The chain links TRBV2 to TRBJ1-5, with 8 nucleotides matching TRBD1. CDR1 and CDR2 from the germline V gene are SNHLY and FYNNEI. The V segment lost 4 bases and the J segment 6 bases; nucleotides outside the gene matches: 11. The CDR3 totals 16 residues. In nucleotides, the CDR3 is TGTGCCAGCAGTGTTGGCAGGCAGGGGGCGGGTCAGCCCCAGCATTTT. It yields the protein CASSVGRQGAGQPQHF.

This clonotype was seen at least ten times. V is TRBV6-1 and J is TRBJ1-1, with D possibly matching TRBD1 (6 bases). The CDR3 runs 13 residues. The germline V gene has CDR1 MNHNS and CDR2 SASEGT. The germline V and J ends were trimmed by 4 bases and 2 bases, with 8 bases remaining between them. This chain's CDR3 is CASSADSNTEAFF. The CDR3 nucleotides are TGTGCCAGCAGTGCGGACAGCAACACTGAAGCTTTCTTT.

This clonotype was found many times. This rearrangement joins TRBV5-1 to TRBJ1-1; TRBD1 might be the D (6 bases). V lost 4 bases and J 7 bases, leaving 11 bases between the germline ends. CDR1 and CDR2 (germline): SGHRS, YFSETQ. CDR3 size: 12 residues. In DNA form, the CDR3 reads TGCGCCAGCAGCGGGCAACAGGGTGAAGCTTTCTTT. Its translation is CASSGQQGEAFF.

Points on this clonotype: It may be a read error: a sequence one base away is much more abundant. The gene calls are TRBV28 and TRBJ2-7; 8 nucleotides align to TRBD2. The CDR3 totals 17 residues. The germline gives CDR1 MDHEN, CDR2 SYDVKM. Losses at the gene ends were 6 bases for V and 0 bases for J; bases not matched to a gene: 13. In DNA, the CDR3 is TGTGCCAGCAGCCTGGACGGGGGGGCCGTCCTCTCCTACGAGCAGTACTTC. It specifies CASSLDGGAVLSYEQYF.

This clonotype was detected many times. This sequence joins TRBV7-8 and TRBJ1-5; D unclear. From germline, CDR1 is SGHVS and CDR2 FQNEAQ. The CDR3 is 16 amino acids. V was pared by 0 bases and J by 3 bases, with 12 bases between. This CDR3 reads CASSLAQMAFNQPQHF. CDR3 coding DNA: TGTGCCAGCAGCTTAGCTCAGATGGCTTTCAATCAGCCCCAGCATTTT. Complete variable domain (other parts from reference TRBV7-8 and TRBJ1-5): GAGVSQSPRYKVAKRGQDVALRCDPISGHVSLFWYQQALGQGPEFLTYFQNEAQLDKSGLPSDRFFAERPEGSVSTLKIQRTQQEDSAVYLCASSLAQMAFNQPQHFGDGTRLSIL.

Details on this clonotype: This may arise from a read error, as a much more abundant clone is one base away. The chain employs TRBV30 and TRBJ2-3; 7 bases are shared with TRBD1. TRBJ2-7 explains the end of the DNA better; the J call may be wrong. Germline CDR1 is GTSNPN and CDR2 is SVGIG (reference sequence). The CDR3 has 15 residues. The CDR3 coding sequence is TGTGCCTGGAGGTGGAAGGGGGCGCACGCCTACGAGCAGTACTTC. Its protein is CAWRWKGAHAYEQYF.

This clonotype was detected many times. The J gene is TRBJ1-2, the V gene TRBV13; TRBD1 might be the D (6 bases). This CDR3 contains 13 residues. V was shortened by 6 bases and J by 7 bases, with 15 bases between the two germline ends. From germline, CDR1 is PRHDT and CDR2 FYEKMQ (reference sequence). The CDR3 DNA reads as TGTGCCAGCAGGCCAACAGGGCACGGTGGCTACACCTTC. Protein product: CASRPTGHGGYTF.

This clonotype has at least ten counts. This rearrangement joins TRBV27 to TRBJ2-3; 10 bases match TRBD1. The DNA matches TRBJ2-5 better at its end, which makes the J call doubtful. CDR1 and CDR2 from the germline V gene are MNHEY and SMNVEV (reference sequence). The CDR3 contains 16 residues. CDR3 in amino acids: CASSLTGGAIGETQYF. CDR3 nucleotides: TGTGCCAGCAGTCTGACAGGGGGCGCGATTGGGGAGACCCAGTACTTC.

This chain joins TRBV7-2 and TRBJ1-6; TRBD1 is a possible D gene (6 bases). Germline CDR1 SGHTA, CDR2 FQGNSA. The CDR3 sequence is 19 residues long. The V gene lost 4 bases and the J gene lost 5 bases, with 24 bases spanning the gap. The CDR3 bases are TGTGCCAGCAGCTCCCAGCCGGGGGCTGGGCAGCCCCATAATTCACCCCTCCACTTT. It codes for CASSSQPGAGQPHNSPLHF.

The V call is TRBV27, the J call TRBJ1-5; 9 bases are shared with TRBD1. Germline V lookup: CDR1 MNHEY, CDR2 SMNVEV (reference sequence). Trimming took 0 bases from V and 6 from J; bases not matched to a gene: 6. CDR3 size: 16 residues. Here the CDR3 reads CASSLSGDRETQPQHF. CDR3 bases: TGTGCCAGCAGTTTATCCGGGGACAGGGAGACTCAGCCCCAGCATTTT.

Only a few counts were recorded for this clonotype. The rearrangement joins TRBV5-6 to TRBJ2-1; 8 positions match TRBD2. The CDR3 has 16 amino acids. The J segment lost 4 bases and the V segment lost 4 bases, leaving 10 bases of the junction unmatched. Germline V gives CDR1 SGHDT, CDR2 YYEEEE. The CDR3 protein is CASSPVAGNRYNEQFF. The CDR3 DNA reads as TGTGCCAGCAGCCCGGTAGCGGGAAATAGGTACAATGAGCAGTTCTTC.

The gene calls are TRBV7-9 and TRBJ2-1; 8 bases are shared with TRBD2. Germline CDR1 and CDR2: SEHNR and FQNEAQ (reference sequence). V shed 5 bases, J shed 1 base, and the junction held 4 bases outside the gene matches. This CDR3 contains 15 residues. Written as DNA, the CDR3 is TGTGCCAGCAGCGATACTAGCGGTTCCTACAATGAGCAGTTCTTC. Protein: CASSDTSGSYNEQFF.

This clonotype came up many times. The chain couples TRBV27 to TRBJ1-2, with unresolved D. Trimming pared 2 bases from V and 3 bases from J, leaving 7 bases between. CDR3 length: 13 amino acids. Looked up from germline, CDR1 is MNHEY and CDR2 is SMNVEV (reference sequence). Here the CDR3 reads CASSLSRDYGYTF. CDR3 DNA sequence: TGTGCCAGCAGTTTAAGCCGGGACTATGGCTACACCTTC.

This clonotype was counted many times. Written as DNA, the CDR3 is TGTGCCAGCAGTTACGGGAGACGGAGCTACGAGCAGTACTTC. It codes for CASSYGRRSYEQYF. The chain couples TRBV6-2 or TRBV6-3 to TRBJ2-7, with a weak D call TRBD2 (5 bases). The germline gives CDR1 MNHEY, CDR2 SVGEGT. The CDR3 runs 14 residues. V lost 2 bases and J lost 3, with 11 bases in between.

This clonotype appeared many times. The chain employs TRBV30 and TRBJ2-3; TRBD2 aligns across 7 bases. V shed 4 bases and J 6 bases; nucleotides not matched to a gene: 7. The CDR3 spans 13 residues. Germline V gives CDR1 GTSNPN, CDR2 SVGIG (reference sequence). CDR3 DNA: TGTGCCTGGACTAGCGGTCTCCCGGATACGCAGTATTTT. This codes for CAWTSGLPDTQYF. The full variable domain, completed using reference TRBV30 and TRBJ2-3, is SQTIHQWPATLVQPVGSPLSLECTVEGTSNPNLYWYRQAAGRGLQLLFYSVGIGQISSEVPQNLSASRPQDRQFILSSKKLLLSDSGFYLCAWTSGLPDTQYFGPGTRLTVL.

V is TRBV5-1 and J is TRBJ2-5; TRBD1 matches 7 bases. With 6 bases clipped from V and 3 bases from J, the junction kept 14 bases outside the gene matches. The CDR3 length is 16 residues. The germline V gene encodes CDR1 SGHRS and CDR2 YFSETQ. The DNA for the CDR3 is TGCGCCAGCACCCTTCCGGCAGACAGGGCCGAAGAGACCCAGTACTTC. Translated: CASTLPADRAEETQYF.

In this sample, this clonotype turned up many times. The chain's CDR3 is CASSLTWGSKNIQYF. For the CDR3, the DNA is TGTGCCAGCAGCTTGACCTGGGGCTCCAAAAACATTCAGTACTTC. This chain links TRBV5-6 with TRBJ2-4; possible D gene TRBD1, 5 bases. V shed 1 base and J shed 2 bases, with 10 bases lying between them. The CDR3 sequence is 15 residues long. Germline assignment: CDR1 SGHDT and CDR2 YYEEEE.

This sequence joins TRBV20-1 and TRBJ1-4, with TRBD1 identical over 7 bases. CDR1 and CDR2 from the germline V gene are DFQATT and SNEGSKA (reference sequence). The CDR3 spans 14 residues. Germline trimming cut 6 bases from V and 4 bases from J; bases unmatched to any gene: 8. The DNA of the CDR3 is TGCAGTGCAACGGCCGGGACAGTTAATGAAAAACTGTTTTTT. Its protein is CSATAGTVNEKLFF.

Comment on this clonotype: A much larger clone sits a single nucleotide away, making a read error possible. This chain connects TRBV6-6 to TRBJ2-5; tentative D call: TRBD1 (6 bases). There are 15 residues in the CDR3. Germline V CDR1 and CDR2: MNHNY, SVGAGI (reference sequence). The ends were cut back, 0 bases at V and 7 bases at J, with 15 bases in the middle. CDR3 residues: CASSYSAGAGGTQYF. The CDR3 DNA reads TGTGCCAGCAGTTACTCGGCAGGGGCAGGAGGGACCCAGTACTTC.

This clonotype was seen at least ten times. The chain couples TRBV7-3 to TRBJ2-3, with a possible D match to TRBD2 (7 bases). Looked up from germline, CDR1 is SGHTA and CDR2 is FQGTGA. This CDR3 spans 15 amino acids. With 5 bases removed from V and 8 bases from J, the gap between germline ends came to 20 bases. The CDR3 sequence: CASSLEGGRLFTQYF. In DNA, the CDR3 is TGTGCCAGCAGCCTCGAGGGGGGGAGACTGTTTACGCAGTATTTT.

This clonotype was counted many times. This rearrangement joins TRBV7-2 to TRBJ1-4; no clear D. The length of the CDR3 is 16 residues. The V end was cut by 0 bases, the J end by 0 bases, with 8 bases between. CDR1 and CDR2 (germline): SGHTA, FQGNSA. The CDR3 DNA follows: TGTGCCAGCAGCTTAGCGAAGGGTGCAACTAATGAAAAACTGTTTTTT. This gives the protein CASSLAKGATNEKLFF.